This passage covers 20 T cell receptor beta chains from one sample sequenced in a study of T cell changes during pregnancy in multiple sclerosis. Data came from immunoSEQ multiplex PCR; TCRdb stores just in-frame clones and leaves some out. The sample shows 64,000 or so clones, over 80% of them seen only once. Sequencing was performed on peripheral blood, taken in the first trimester of pregnancy. The receptor set was obtained from a female donor with multiple sclerosis, enrolled in a pregnancy study.

The J gene is TRBJ2-4, the V gene TRBV7-9; D might be TRBD2 (5 bases). The V gene's germline CDR1 is SEHNR and CDR2 FQNEAQ (reference sequence). The ends were cut back, 5 bases at V and 8 bases at J, with 19 bases in the middle. The CDR3 contains 15 residues. CDR3 DNA sequence: TGTGCCAGCAGCCCCCCGTCAACCGGGGTGGACATTCAGTACTTC. It translates to CASSPPSTGVDIQYF.

J is TRBJ2-7 and V is TRBV28, with 13 bases that match TRBD2. Trimming removed 5 bases from V and 0 bases from J; junction bases left unmatched: 4. This CDR3 is 16 amino acids long. CDR1 is MDHEN, CDR2 SYDVKM, per germline. The CDR3 bases are TGTGCCAGCAGTCCGACTAGCGGGAGGAGCTCCTACGAGCAGTACTTC. The encoded protein is CASSPTSGRSSYEQYF.

This chain uses TRBV19 with TRBJ2-7, with D perhaps TRBD2 (5 bases). V gave up 4 bases and J gave up 4 bases, with 11 bases separating them. CDR3 size: 13 residues. Per germline, CDR1 LNHDA and CDR2 SQIVND (reference sequence). CDR3 DNA: TGTGCCAGTAGTAACAGCGGCGGATACGAGCAGTACTTC. As protein: CASSNSGGYEQYF.

The chain is built from TRBV21-1 and TRBJ2-1; the table's D call of TRBD1 was not tested on the DNA. TRBV21-1 is shown as a pseudogene. CDR3 length equals 17 residues. The CDR3 nucleotides are TGTGCCAGCAGCAAAGCCAACAGGGCCAGTCTTAACAATGAGCAGTTCTTC. It specifies CASSKANRASLNNEQFF.

This clone has just one count. This chain connects TRBV28 to TRBJ2-1; D gene unclear. In germline, CDR1 is MDHEN, CDR2 SYDVKM. The CDR3 consists of 13 residues. Trimming removed 8 bases from V and 8 bases from J, with 16 bases in between. CDR3 bases: TGTGCCAGCCGTGACCAGGATTTATATGAGCAGTTCTTC. Its protein product is CASRDQDLYEQFF.

A single count supports this clone. This chain joins TRBV28 and TRBJ1-1; 8 nucleotides match TRBD1. Trimming removed 5 bases from V and 10 bases from J; junction bases left unmatched: 6. The germline V gene has CDR1 MDHEN and CDR2 SYDVKM. This CDR3 region has 12 residues. In DNA form, the CDR3 reads TGTGCCAGCAGTGCGGACAGGGTTGGAGCTTTCTTT. Translating it yields CASSADRVGAFF.

The V and J genes are TRBV5-1 and TRBJ2-4; 13 bases map to TRBD2. Germline V lookup: CDR1 SGHRS, CDR2 YFSETQ. The junction had 8 bases not matched to a gene; V was cut back by 4 bases and J by 7 bases. The CDR3 sequence is 16 residues long. The CDR3 nucleotides read TGCGCCAGCAGCGAACTAGCGGGAGGGCCTGTCAACATTCAGTACTTC. This codes for CASSELAGGPVNIQYF. The whole variable domain, remainder taken from reference TRBV5-1 and TRBJ2-4, is KAGVTQTPRYLIKTRGQQVTLSCSPISGHRSVSWYQQTPGQGLQFLFEYFSETQRNKGNFPGRFSGRQFSNSRSEMNVSTLELGDSALYLCASSELAGGPVNIQYFGAGTRLSVL.

V gene TRBV11-1 combines with J gene TRBJ2-5, with 12 bases that match TRBD2. J gave up 5 bases and V 4 bases, and 5 bases lay outside the gene matches. Germline V gene sequence: CDR1 SGHAT, CDR2 FQDESV (reference sequence). The CDR3 covers 15 residues. The CDR3 region is CASSSRLAGVETQYF. The CDR3 nucleotides are TGTGCCAGCAGCTCCAGACTAGCGGGAGTTGAGACCCAGTACTTC. The full variable domain, in which reference TRBV11-1 and TRBJ2-5 provide the parts outside the CDR3, is EAEVAQSPRYKITEKSQAVAFWCDPISGHATLYWYRQILGQGPELLVQFQDESVVDDSQLPKDRFSAERLKGVDSTLKIQPAELGDSAMYLCASSSRLAGVETQYFGPGTRLLVL.

The V call is TRBV19, the J call TRBJ1-2; D not certain. Germline assignment: CDR1 LNHDA and CDR2 SQIVND (reference sequence). The CDR3 runs 12 residues. Trimming took 8 bases from V and 4 from J, leaving 11 bases between them. DNA of the CDR3: TGTGCCAGTCTCACACCTAGCTATGGCTACACCTTC. Its protein product is CASLTPSYGYTF.

The chain uses TRBV18 and TRBJ1-1, with D possibly being TRBD1 (6 bases). Germline-derived CDR1 and CDR2 are KGHSH and LQKENI. The V end lost 3 bases, the J end lost 11 bases, and 16 bases lay between the germline ends. The CDR3 totals 13 residues. The CDR3 coding sequence is TGTGCCAGCTCACCGGGGGGGCAGTTGGTCGCTTTCTTT. It codes for CASSPGGQLVAFF.

This clone was counted a single time. V gene TRBV9 combines with J gene TRBJ2-2; 10 bases match TRBD2. The CDR3 runs 18 residues. Trimming removed 2 bases from V and 4 bases from J; junction bases left unmatched: 11. Looked up from germline, CDR1 is SGDLS and CDR2 is YYNGEE. CDR3 protein: CASSVSRTSGSRTGELFF. The CDR3 DNA reads TGTGCCAGCAGCGTTAGCCGGACTAGCGGTTCTCGCACCGGGGAGCTGTTTTTT.

This clone is a singleton in its sample. The chain joins TRBV19 to TRBJ2-7; 10 bases are shared with TRBD2. The V segment lost 10 bases and the J segment 11 bases; nucleotides outside the gene matches: 17. The length of the CDR3 is 14 residues. Per the germline V gene, CDR1 is LNHDA and CDR2 is SQIVND (reference sequence). The CDR3 sequence: CATPRASGRFREYF. For the CDR3, the DNA is TGTGCCACTCCGAGGGCTAGCGGGAGATTTCGAGAGTACTTC.

The CDR3 protein is CASSPGLAGADEQYF. The CDR3 DNA is TGTGCCAGTAGTCCGGGACTAGCGGGAGCGGACGAGCAGTACTTC. This chain joins TRBV19 and TRBJ2-7; TRBD2 matches at 14 bases. Losses at the gene ends were 5 bases for V and 5 bases for J; bases not matched to a gene: 5. This CDR3 region has 15 residues. Germline CDR1 LNHDA, CDR2 SQIVND (reference sequence). The full variable domain, in which reference TRBV19 and TRBJ2-7 provide the parts outside the CDR3, is DGGITQSPKYLFRKEGQNVTLSCEQNLNHDAMYWYRQDPGQGLRLIYYSQIVNDFQKGDIAEGYSVSREKKESFPLTVTSAQKNPTAFYLCASSPGLAGADEQYFGPGTRLTVT.

This chain links TRBV29-1 with TRBJ2-5; 8 bases line up with TRBD2. The CDR3 loop spans 12 amino acids. Germline CDR1 reads SQVTM; CDR2 reads ANQGSEA. V dropped 8 bases and J dropped 5; count of bases not matched to a gene: 7. The CDR3 region is CSFGLAVETQYF. Written as DNA, the CDR3 is TGCAGCTTCGGACTAGCAGTTGAGACCCAGTACTTC. Based on the CDR3 plus reference TRBV29-1 and TRBJ2-5, the full variable domain is SAVISQKPSRDICQRGTSLTIQCQVDSQVTMMFWYRQQPGQSLTLIATANQGSEATYESGFVIDKFPISRPNLTFSTLTVSNMSPEDSSIYLCSFGLAVETQYFGPGTRLLVL.

CDR3 nucleotide sequence: TGTGCCAGCAGCGCGGGGCAGGCTAACTATGGCTACACCTTC. It specifies CASSAGQANYGYTF. The chain links TRBV7-9 to TRBJ1-2, with D possibly TRBD1 on 5 matching bases. Germline values: CDR1 SEHNR, CDR2 FQNEAQ (reference sequence). Trimming took off 5 bases at V and 0 bases at J, with 10 bases between the two ends. This CDR3 has 14 residues.

The chain has TRBV7-2 and TRBJ2-1; TRBD1 is a possible D gene (5 bases). Trimming stripped 0 bases from V and 7 bases from J, with 10 bases between. Germline CDR1 is SGHTA and CDR2 is FQGNSA. This CDR3 contains 14 residues. This chain's CDR3 is CASSLALKGNEQFF. As DNA, the CDR3 is TGTGCCAGCAGCTTAGCGCTAAAGGGGAATGAGCAGTTCTTC.

V usage is TRBV4-3 and J usage is TRBJ2-7, with 11 bases identical to TRBD2. V was pared by 3 bases and J by 5 bases, with 6 bases of the junction left unmatched. The CDR3 is made up of 15 amino acids. Germline CDR1 LGHNA, CDR2 YSLEER. The CDR3 coding sequence is TGCGCCAGCAGCCAGTTAGCGGGAGGGCCGAACGAGCAGTACTTC. Its translation is CASSQLAGGPNEQYF.

Here the CDR3 DNA reads TGTGCCAGCTCGTTGGGGGGACCGGGCAATCAGCCCCAGCATTTT. This encodes CASSLGGPGNQPQHF. The genes are TRBV27 and TRBJ1-5, with D perhaps TRBD1 (5 bases). Trimming removed 8 bases at V and 2 bases at J, with 16 bases between. Germline V CDR1 and CDR2: MNHEY, SMNVEV (reference sequence). The CDR3 runs to 15 residues.

The rearrangement joins TRBV28 to TRBJ2-3, with 9 nucleotides matching TRBD2. Germline CDR1 and CDR2: MDHEN and SYDVKM. The CDR3 runs 15 residues. The ends lost 5 bases at V and 1 base at J; junction bases unmatched: 4. The CDR3 reads CASSDRTSGTDTQYF. The CDR3 DNA is TGTGCCAGCAGTGACCGGACTAGCGGCACAGATACGCAGTATTTT.

The rearrangement links TRBV11-3 to TRBJ1-4; D ambiguous. This CDR3 has 14 residues. Trimming stripped 1 base from V and 8 bases from J, with 11 bases between. Germline-derived CDR1 and CDR2 are SGHNT and YENEEA. CDR3 sequence (DNA): TGTGCCAGCAGCTTAGGCCTCCCGGGGGAAAAACTGTTTTTT. It encodes CASSLGLPGEKLFF.